Below are 29 T cell receptor beta chains sequenced from a single sample in a study of response to subunit inactivated influenza vaccine. In TCRdb, the RT-PCR reads were re-called with MiXCR into one record per CDR3 protein. Of about 650,000 distinct CDR3 sequences in the sample, 11% to 15% were seen once. The sequenced sample was PBMCs from blood, obtained 14 to 15 days before vaccination. All receptors derive from a man in his forties or fifties who received an inactivated influenza vaccine.

This clonotype was observed many times. The J gene is TRBJ1-1, the V gene TRBV5-1, with D uncertain. This CDR3 contains 13 residues. The germline V gene has CDR1 SGHRS and CDR2 YFSETQ. V was shortened by 0 bases and J by 1 base, with 4 bases between the two germline ends. CDR3 DNA sequence: TGCGCCAGCAGCTTGGACAAGAACACTGAAGCTTTCTTT. It translates to CASSLDKNTEAFF.

This clonotype was seen at least ten times. The CDR3 loop reads CASSVDYAQFF. CDR3 bases: TGTGCCAGCAGTGTAGACTATGCGCAGTTCTTC. The rearrangement uses TRBV12-3 or TRBV12-4 and TRBJ2-1, with D possibly TRBD2 on 5 matching bases. The CDR3 consists of 11 residues. V was trimmed by 5 bases and J by 12 bases, leaving 11 bases between them.

This clonotype was picked up a small number of times. The V gene is TRBV6-1, the J gene TRBJ1-1, with D unresolved. Per the germline V gene, CDR1 is MNHNS and CDR2 is SASEGT. The CDR3 loop spans 14 amino acids. The germline V and J ends were trimmed by 7 bases and 5 bases, with 17 bases remaining between them. The CDR3 DNA follows: TGTGCCAGCAAAAAGCCGGGCCCGGTTACTGAAGCTTTCTTT. The encoded protein is CASKKPGPVTEAFF.

This clonotype turned up a few times. The genes are TRBV2 and TRBJ2-3; the D gene is possibly TRBD2 (6 bases). V was trimmed by 3 bases and J by 2 bases, leaving 21 bases between them. Germline lookup yields CDR1 SNHLY and CDR2 FYNNEI. CDR3 length equals 18 residues. The CDR3: CASSDWFSASEHTDTQYF. CDR3 nucleotides: TGTGCCAGCAGTGATTGGTTTTCGGCTAGCGAACACACAGATACGCAGTATTTT. Variable domain in full (rest from reference TRBV2 and TRBJ2-3): EPEVTQTPSHQVTQMGQEVILRCVPISNHLYFYWYRQILGQKVEFLVSFYNNEISEKSEIFDDQFSVERPDGSNFTLKIRSTKLEDSAMYFCASSDWFSASEHTDTQYFGPGTRLTVL.

The chain employs TRBV5-1 and TRBJ2-5, with TRBD2 matching 12 bases. The CDR3 is 13 amino acids. The V gene's germline CDR1 is SGHRS and CDR2 YFSETQ. V lost 6 bases and J lost 5; bases outside the gene matches: 2. The CDR3 here is CASTLAGGETQYF. In DNA form, the CDR3 reads TGCGCCAGCACACTAGCGGGAGGTGAGACCCAGTACTTC.

The sample holds a few counts of this clonotype. The rearrangement links TRBV12-3 or TRBV12-4 to TRBJ1-2; D gene ambiguous. This CDR3 is built from 13 residues. Trimming took 5 bases from V and 4 from J, leaving 11 bases between them. CDR3 sequence (DNA): TGTGCCAGCAGTGACATCCGGATCTATGGCTACACCTTC. Its translation is CASSDIRIYGYTF.

This clonotype was counted at least ten times. The chain recombines TRBV12-3 or TRBV12-4 with TRBJ2-7; no clear D gene. V lost 5 bases, J lost 0 bases, and 11 bases lay in between. The CDR3 covers 14 residues. For the CDR3, the DNA is TGTGCCAGCAGTCCTACGGGCCGCTCCTACGAGCAGTACTTC. Amino acid sequence: CASSPTGRSYEQYF.

This clonotype showed up just a few times. The chain carries TRBV29-1 and TRBJ2-2, with 8 bases lining up with TRBD1. V dropped 6 bases and J dropped 5; count of bases not matched to a gene: 5. CDR3 length: 13 amino acids. Germline V gene sequence: CDR1 SQVTM, CDR2 ANQGSEA. The CDR3 DNA is TGCAGCGTAAGGACAGGGAATACCGGGGAGCTGTTTTTT. Translation gives CSVRTGNTGELFF.

In its sample, this clonotype was seen a few times. The chain joins TRBV3-1 to TRBJ1-1, with no clear D. Trimming took off 7 bases at V and 5 bases at J, with 14 bases between the two ends. Germline V gives CDR1 LGHDT, CDR2 YNNKEL (reference sequence). The CDR3 runs 13 residues. The CDR3 protein is CASTLSGVTEAFF. CDR3 sequence (DNA): TGTGCCAGCACCCTAAGTGGGGTTACTGAAGCTTTCTTT.

J is TRBJ1-3 and V is TRBV20-1; no clear D gene. CDR3 length: 14 residues. CDR1 is DFQATT and CDR2 is SNEGSKA in the germline V gene (reference sequence). V was shortened by 3 bases and J by 0 bases, with 9 bases between the two germline ends. The CDR3 protein is CSASLGGSGNTIYF. The CDR3 coding sequence is TGCAGTGCTAGCTTGGGTGGCTCTGGAAACACCATATATTTT.

This rearrangement joins TRBV5-5 to TRBJ2-7; TRBD1 aligns across 9 bases. Germline V CDR1 and CDR2: SGHKS, YYEKEE (reference sequence). J lost 4 bases, V lost 1 base, and 6 bases had no gene match. The CDR3 loop spans 15 amino acids. The CDR3, as DNA: TGTGCCAGCAGCTTGCTCGGACAGGGGACTTACGAGCAGTACTTC. Its protein is CASSLLGQGTYEQYF.

With respect to this clonotype: At one boundary the junction diverges from the germline segment, which might be a read error. V and J are TRBV6-2 or TRBV6-3 and TRBJ1-6; weak D call: TRBD1 (6 bases). The CDR3 has 15 residues. Germline CDR1 reads MNHEY; CDR2 reads SVGEGT. As DNA, the CDR3 is TGTGACAGCAGTTCTATACAGGGAATCGGATCACCCCTCCACTTT. Its protein product is CDSSSIQGIGSPLHF.

The V gene is TRBV7-2, the J gene TRBJ1-6; TRBD1 matches 7 bases. CDR1 is SGHTA and CDR2 is FQGNSA in the germline V gene. The CDR3 sequence is 15 residues long. V lost 1 base and J lost 8; bases outside the gene matches: 5. CDR3 region: CASSLVGGADSPLHF. CDR3 sequence (DNA): TGTGCCAGCAGCTTAGTAGGGGGCGCGGATTCACCCCTCCACTTT.

This clonotype was detected many times. The chain links TRBV12-3 or TRBV12-4 to TRBJ1-2; TRBD1 is a possible D gene (6 bases). CDR3 length equals 12 residues. Trimming removed 10 bases at V and 4 bases at J, with 13 bases between. The CDR3: CATSEGGYGYTF. The CDR3 region has the DNA TGTGCCACCTCCGAAGGGGGCTATGGCTACACCTTC.

This clonotype turned up a few times. The rearrangement links TRBV6-2 or TRBV6-3 to TRBJ1-4, with 7 bases that match TRBD1. This CDR3 has 16 amino acids. The junction had 11 bases not matched to a gene; V was cut back by 3 bases and J by 7 bases. In germline, CDR1 is MNHEY, CDR2 SVGEGT. The CDR3 loop reads CASSYEPTGSVEKLFF. CDR3 nucleotide sequence: TGTGCCAGCAGTTATGAACCGACAGGGAGCGTTGAAAAACTGTTTTTT.

This clonotype was detected many times. The genes are TRBV6-1 and TRBJ2-1; D remains unclear. The length of the CDR3 is 18 residues. V lost 1 base and J 6 bases, leaving 22 bases between the germline ends. Germline lookup yields CDR1 MNHNS and CDR2 SASEGT. CDR3 in DNA: TGTGCCAGCAGTGAAGAGAGGCCTACCCAGCGCCGCGGCAATGAGCAGTTCTTC. Encoded protein: CASSEERPTQRRGNEQFF.

The chain couples TRBV19 to TRBJ2-7; 10 bases line up with TRBD2. The CDR3 covers 15 residues. In germline, CDR1 is LNHDA, CDR2 SQIVND (reference sequence). The V and J ends lost 3 bases and 5 bases, in that order; junction bases with no gene match: 7. The CDR3 coding sequence is TGTGCCAGTAGTATGGCCCTAGCGGGAGTTCACGAGCAGTACTTC. Its protein is CASSMALAGVHEQYF.

This clonotype was seen only a few times. The CDR3 reads CASSQPGQGRSEAFF. For the CDR3, the DNA is TGCGCCAGCAGCCAACCGGGACAGGGACGTTCTGAAGCTTTCTTT. The chain recombines TRBV4-1 with TRBJ1-1, with TRBD1 matching 9 bases. Trimming took 2 bases from V and 6 from J; bases not matched to a gene: 7. The V gene's germline CDR1 is MGHRA and CDR2 YSYEKL. The CDR3 consists of 15 residues.

The gene calls are TRBV28 and TRBJ2-7; 7 positions agree with TRBD1. V lost 4 bases and J lost 0; bases outside the gene matches: 3. This CDR3 is 14 amino acids long. CDR1 MDHEN and CDR2 SYDVKM come from the germline V gene. The CDR3 DNA follows: TGTGCCAGCAGTTCGGGACAGCTCTCCTACGAGCAGTACTTC. Its translation: CASSSGQLSYEQYF.

The J gene is TRBJ2-5, the V gene TRBV6-5; D possibly corresponds to TRBD1 (6 bases). This CDR3 is 14 amino acids long. Trimming took 4 bases from V and 3 from J, leaving 12 bases between them. Per the germline V gene, CDR1 is MNHEY and CDR2 is SVGAGI. Written as DNA, the CDR3 is TGTGCCAGCAGTTTCTATTGGACAGAAGAGACCCAGTACTTC. This translates into CASSFYWTEETQYF.

The sample holds a few counts of this clonotype. V is TRBV7-2 and J is TRBJ1-5, with 7 bases matching TRBD1. V lost 2 bases, J lost 7 bases, and 11 bases stayed unmatched. This CDR3 has 16 amino acids. Germline V gene data show CDR1 as SGHTA and CDR2 as FQGNSA. This CDR3 is CASSLRYGAGGQPQHF. CDR3 nucleotides: TGTGCCAGCAGCTTACGATATGGGGCAGGGGGGCAGCCCCAGCATTTT. The full variable domain, rest sourced from reference TRBV7-2 and TRBJ1-5, is GAGVSQSPSNKVTEKGKDVELRCDPISGHTALYWYRQSLGQGLEFLIYFQGNSAPDKSGLPSDRFSAERTGGSVSTLTIQRTQQEDSAVYLCASSLRYGAGGQPQHFGDGTRLSIL.

The chain carries TRBV30 and TRBJ2-1; 8 bases agree with TRBD2. Losses at the gene ends were 3 bases for V and 0 bases for J; bases not matched to a gene: 4. Germline-derived CDR1 and CDR2 are GTSNPN and SVGIG (reference sequence). CDR3 length equals 15 residues. DNA for the CDR3: TGTGCCTGGAGCAGACTAGCGCTCTCCTACAATGAGCAGTTCTTC. It encodes CAWSRLALSYNEQFF. The full variable domain, completed using reference TRBV30 and TRBJ2-1, is SQTIHQWPATLVQPVGSPLSLECTVEGTSNPNLYWYRQAAGRGLQLLFYSVGIGQISSEVPQNLSASRPQDRQFILSSKKLLLSDSGFYLCAWSRLALSYNEQFFGPGTRLTVL.

The rearrangement uses TRBV7-2 and TRBJ2-5; 11 nucleotides align to TRBD2. Germline lookup yields CDR1 SGHTA and CDR2 FQGNSA. V lost 5 bases and J lost 7; bases outside the gene matches: 6. This CDR3 is 14 amino acids long. The CDR3 region is CASSITSGGGTQYF. DNA for the CDR3: TGTGCCAGCAGCATTACTAGCGGGGGTGGGACCCAGTACTTC.

This clonotype was seen a few times. The rearrangement links TRBV20-1 to TRBJ2-3, with 9 bases that match TRBD1. Trimming took 5 bases from V and 0 from J; bases not matched to a gene: 6. Per germline, CDR1 DFQATT and CDR2 SNEGSKA (reference sequence). The CDR3 runs to 15 residues. The CDR3 sequence is CSAENRGRSTDTQYF. The CDR3 nucleotides read TGCAGTGCTGAGAACAGGGGGCGAAGCACAGATACGCAGTATTTT.

This chain links TRBV7-2 with TRBJ2-1; 8 nucleotides align to TRBD1. Germline V gives CDR1 SGHTA, CDR2 FQGNSA. The V gene end was trimmed by 2 bases and the J gene end by 8 bases; junction bases not matched to a gene: 8. This CDR3 region has 15 residues. CDR3 region: CASSLLQGAGYEQFF. CDR3 nucleotides: TGTGCCAGCAGCTTACTCCAGGGGGCTGGGTATGAGCAGTTCTTC.

As for this clonotype: Being one base from a much bigger clone, this may be a read error. This chain uses TRBV12-3 or TRBV12-4 with TRBJ1-6, with D uncertain. The V gene lost 3 bases and the J gene lost 2 bases, with 8 bases spanning the gap. The CDR3 is made up of 15 amino acids. The CDR3, as DNA: TGTGCCAGCAGTTTTGGGAGCACCTATAATTCACCCCTCCACTTT. It codes for CASSFGSTYNSPLHF.

Comment on this clonotype: This may stem from a read error, because a much larger clone lies one nucleotide away. This chain uses TRBV12-3 or TRBV12-4 with TRBJ1-2; TRBD1 aligns across 7 bases. V trimming: 2 bases; J trimming: 3 bases; junction bases outside the gene matches: 6. CDR3 length: 15 residues. The CDR3 region has the DNA TGTGCCAGCAGTTTATTGACAGGGTTGGACTATGGCTACACCTTC. It codes for CASSLLTGLDYGYTF.

The chain carries TRBV20-1 and TRBJ2-1; TRBD1 is a possible D gene (6 bases). This CDR3 comprises 14 residues. V was shortened by 6 bases and J by 7 bases, with 19 bases between the two germline ends. Germline V gives CDR1 DFQATT, CDR2 SNEGSKA (reference sequence). CDR3: CSAPPRGRLNEQFF. CDR3 nucleotide sequence: TGCAGTGCCCCCCCCAGGGGTCGGTTAAATGAGCAGTTCTTC.

Written as DNA, the CDR3 is TGTGCCAGCAGGGCACCCCGGGGGCAGTTCTTC. This sequence encodes CASRAPRGQFF. The chain combines TRBV2 with TRBJ2-1; a weak D match, TRBD2 (5 bases). The CDR3 is 11 amino acids. Per the germline V gene, CDR1 is SNHLY and CDR2 is FYNNEI. The ends were cut back, 6 bases at V and 12 bases at J, with 12 bases in the middle.